This is a list of T cell receptor beta chains from one sample in a study of T-cell reconstitution after alpha-beta-depleted transplantation in children. TCRdb processed the PCR reads anew with MiXCR; each CDR3 protein has one entry. The data contain some 830,000 distinct CDR3 sequences, approximately 15% of them singletons. This specimen consisted of PBMCs, mostly from graft donor cells, obtained 360 days after TCRalphabeta/CD19-depleted stem cell transplant. These receptors came from a male patient aged 10-17 years who had a stem cell transplant for acute lymphoblastic leukemia, so the T cells may come from the graft donor. The CDR3 runs from the conserved cysteine through the conserved F or W. Each record gives: CDR3 length, D gene, J gene, clone size, V gene, CDR3 protein, CDR3 DNA. D genes are given only for firm matches. A clone size is listed for some rows: how often the clone was seen (once, few, many), or a class if it is expanded.

14 | - | TRBJ1-6 | few | TRBV5-1 | CASSLGEMVSPLHF | TGCGCCAGCAGCTTGGGGGAGATGGTTTCACCCCTCCACTTT
15 | TRBD2 | TRBJ2-3 | few | TRBV2 | CASGTSGSFADTQYF | TGTGCCAGCGGGACTAGCGGGAGTTTTGCAGATACGCAGTATTTT
13 | - | TRBJ2-1 | - | TRBV29-1 | CSVPGAYYNEQFF | TGCAGCGTCCCGGGAGCCTACTACAATGAGCAGTTCTTC
16 | - | TRBJ1-5 | - | TRBV7-2 | CASSFTGTTSNQPQHF | TGTGCCAGCAGCTTCACAGGGACAACAAGCAATCAGCCCCAGCATTTT
16 | - | TRBJ2-7 | - | TRBV6-5 | CASSYSNAGPNYEQYF | TGTGCCAGCAGTTACTCGAACGCGGGTCCAAACTACGAGCAGTACTTC
15 | - | TRBJ2-3 | - | TRBV5-1 | CASSFDRHYTDTQYF | TGCGCCAGCAGCTTTGACCGACACTACACAGATACGCAGTATTTT
15 | TRBD2 | TRBJ2-5 | few | TRBV12-3/TRBV12-4 | CASRPGLAMEETQYF | TGTGCCAGCAGACCAGGACTAGCGATGGAAGAGACCCAGTACTTC
17 | - | TRBJ2-6 | many | TRBV12-3/TRBV12-4 | CASSLALGSSGANVLTF | TGTGCCAGCAGTTTAGCCTTGGGGAGCTCCGGGGCCAACGTCCTGACTTTC
15 | TRBD1 | TRBJ1-3 | few | TRBV4-1 | CASSQAQGGGNTIYF | TGCGCCAGCAGTCAAGCGCAGGGGGGTGGAAACACCATATATTTT
15 | - | TRBJ2-7 | - | TRBV5-1 | CASSLGGSGAYEQYF | TGCGCCAGCAGCTTGGGCGGTAGCGGCGCCTACGAGCAGTACTTC
15 | - | TRBJ2-7 | - | TRBV9 | CASSAEGLDSYEQYF | TGTGCCAGCAGCGCCGAGGGACTTGACTCCTACGAGCAGTACTTC
16 | - | TRBJ1-2 | - | TRBV4-1 | CASSQELRARLSGYTF | TGCGCCAGCAGCCAGGAGCTCAGGGCGCGGCTTTCCGGCTACACCTTC
14 | - | TRBJ2-7 | - | TRBV3-1 | CASSPRPPPRAQYF | TGTGCCAGCAGCCCGCGACCTCCGCCTAGAGCGCAGTACTTC
14 | - | TRBJ2-5 | few | TRBV5-1 | CASSSDGTGETQYF | TGCGCCAGCAGCTCGGACGGCACGGGCGAGACCCAGTACTTC
16 | TRBD2 | TRBJ2-5 | few | TRBV12-3/TRBV12-4 | CASSLMAGASQETQYF | TGTGCCAGCAGTTTAATGGCGGGAGCGAGTCAAGAGACCCAGTACTTC
13 | TRBD1 | TRBJ1-2 | few | TRBV20-1 | CSGGAGQVHGYTF | TGCAGCGGTGGAGCGGGACAGGTCCATGGCTACACCTTC
15 | TRBD1 | TRBJ1-5 | few | TRBV12-5 | CASGWRDSGNQPQHF | TGTGCTAGTGGCTGGCGGGACAGTGGCAATCAGCCCCAGCATTTT
13 | - | TRBJ2-1 | - | TRBV18 | CASSPMVPGEQFF | TGTGCCAGCTCACCAATGGTGCCGGGGGAGCAGTTCTTC
15 | - | TRBJ2-7 | few | TRBV12-3/TRBV12-4 | CASKTPGSSVHEQYF | TGTGCCAGCAAGACCCCCGGGTCCTCGGTCCACGAGCAGTACTTC
15 | - | TRBJ1-1 | few | TRBV5-1 | CASSLAAGPNTEAFF | TGCGCCAGCAGCTTGGCGGCAGGCCCGAACACTGAAGCTTTCTTT
14 | - | TRBJ1-4 | few | TRBV9 | CASSVGVFNEKLFF | TGTGCCAGCAGCGTAGGCGTATTTAATGAAAAACTGTTTTTT
15 | - | TRBJ1-5 | - | TRBV11-2 | CASSLDPGGNQPQHF | TGTGCCAGCAGCTTAGATCCAGGGGGCAATCAGCCCCAGCATTTT
17 | TRBD2 | TRBJ2-3 | few | TRBV5-1 | CASSSRTSGSSTDTQYF | TGCGCCAGCAGCTCAAGGACTAGCGGGTCCAGCACAGATACGCAGTATTTT
15 | - | TRBJ1-1 | few | TRBV5-1 | CASTGHPLSGTEAFF | TGCGCCAGCACCGGACATCCCTTGTCGGGCACTGAAGCTTTCTTT
15 | - | TRBJ2-1 | few | TRBV7-6 | CASSLSGGTHNEQFF | TGTGCCAGCAGCTTAAGTGGCGGGACACACAATGAGCAGTTCTTC
12 | - | TRBJ2-2 | - | TRBV20-1 | CSAPQGAGELFF | TGCAGTGCTCCACAGGGAGCCGGGGAGCTGTTTTTT
14 | - | TRBJ2-7 | - | TRBV7-8 | CASSLLDNSYEQYF | TGTGCCAGCAGCTTACTCGACAACTCCTACGAGCAGTACTTC
13 | TRBD2 | TRBJ2-1 | few | TRBV20-1 | CSASRGLDNEQFF | TGCAGTGCTAGTAGGGGACTAGACAATGAGCAGTTCTTC
12 | - | TRBJ1-2 | - | TRBV12-3/TRBV12-4 | CASSLRLRGYTF | TGTGCCAGCAGTTTGAGACTTCGGGGCTACACCTTC
13 | - | TRBJ1-3 | few | TRBV7-9 | CASSPEAGNTIYF | TGTGCCAGCAGCCCTGAAGCTGGAAACACCATATATTTT
14 | - | TRBJ2-1 | - | TRBV29-1 | CSVEASNSRRLEFF | TGCAGCGTTGAAGCCTCTAACAGCCGCCGCTTGGAGTTCTTC
15 | TRBD1 | TRBJ2-3 | few | TRBV12-3/TRBV12-4 | CASSPRTGDTDTQYF | TGTGCCAGCAGTCCCCGGACAGGGGACACAGATACGCAGTATTTT
15 | - | TRBJ2-2 | many | TRBV6-5 | CASSRGGAGTGELFF | TGTGCCAGCAGTCGAGGGGGCGCGGGGACCGGGGAGCTGTTTTTT
16 | TRBD2 | TRBJ2-7 | few | TRBV7-9 | CASSLRLAGDSYEQYF | TGTGCCAGCAGCTTACGGCTAGCGGGGGATTCCTACGAGCAGTACTTC
13 | - | TRBJ2-5 | - | TRBV10-1 | CASSEREQETQYF | TGCGCCAGCAGTGAGCGGGAGCAAGAGACCCAGTACTTC
17 | - | TRBJ2-1 | many | TRBV6-1 | CASRTSPRVSFGNEQFF | TGTGCCAGCAGAACTTCCCCAAGGGTCAGTTTCGGGAATGAGCAGTTCTTC
12 | - | TRBJ2-5 | - | TRBV29-1 | CSVEGGAETQYF | TGCAGCGTTGAGGGGGGAGCAGAGACCCAGTACTTC
14 | - | TRBJ2-7 | few | TRBV24-1 | CATSETGSGDEQYF | TGTGCCACCAGTGAGACGGGCTCGGGTGACGAGCAGTACTTC
16 | TRBD1 | TRBJ2-7 | - | TRBV7-2 | CASSFRDSLSSYEQYF | TGTGCCAGCAGCTTCCGGGACAGCCTTTCTTCCTACGAGCAGTACTTC
16 | - | TRBJ2-7 | - | TRBV19 | CASSIFPGHSSYEQYF | TGTGCCAGTAGTATTTTCCCGGGACACTCCTCCTACGAGCAGTACTTC
18 | TRBD2 | TRBJ2-2 | - | TRBV10-3 | CAISDPGLAGTNTGELFF | TGTGCCATCAGTGACCCCGGACTAGCGGGTACGAACACCGGGGAGCTGTTTTTT
13 | - | TRBJ2-7 | - | TRBV7-2 | CASRIPSSDEQYF | TGTGCCAGCAGAATCCCATCTTCCGACGAGCAGTACTTC
16 | - | TRBJ2-2 | few | TRBV5-1 | CASSLADGKVSGELFF | TGCGCCAGCAGCTTGGCCGATGGGAAAGTAAGCGGGGAGCTGTTTTTT
14 | - | TRBJ1-2 | - | TRBV10-3 | CATGGLSSNYGYTF | TGTGCCACGGGAGGGTTGAGTTCTAACTATGGCTACACCTTC
14 | - | TRBJ2-1 | - | TRBV4-1 | CASSPSAQLGEQFF | TGCGCCAGCAGCCCCTCAGCCCAACTGGGTGAGCAGTTCTTC
15 | - | TRBJ2-3 | many | TRBV6-5 | CASSYYRIGTDTQYF | TGTGCCAGCAGTTATTATCGTATCGGGACAGATACGCAGTATTTT
15 | - | TRBJ2-3 | many | TRBV20-1 | CSARDGGVGTDTQYF | TGCAGTGCTAGAGACGGGGGAGTAGGCACAGATACGCAGTATTTT
15 | - | TRBJ2-1 | - | TRBV5-1 | CASRQGPADYNEQFF | TGCGCCAGCAGGCAGGGTCCAGCGGACTACAATGAGCAGTTCTTC
13 | - | TRBJ2-2 | many | TRBV5-1 | CASSRIVAGELFF | TGCGCCAGCAGCAGAATAGTAGCCGGGGAGCTGTTTTTT
18 | - | TRBJ2-6 | - | TRBV5-1 | CASSLGQRYNSGANVLTF | TGCGCCAGCAGCTTGGGACAGAGGTATAACTCTGGGGCCAACGTCCTGACTTTC
14 | - | TRBJ2-1 | few | TRBV5-1 | CASSLPLEGREQFF | TGCGCCAGCAGCTTACCGCTAGAGGGGCGCGAGCAGTTCTTC
13 | - | TRBJ2-7 | few | TRBV29-1 | CSVRGVYLYEQYF | TGCAGCGTTCGGGGAGTATATCTCTACGAGCAGTACTTC
15 | TRBD2 | TRBJ2-1 | - | TRBV6-5 | CASSYAVAGAGSQFF | TGTGCCAGCAGTTACGCGGTAGCGGGAGCGGGATCGCAGTTCTTC
15 | TRBD2 | TRBJ2-1 | - | TRBV9 | CASSVSAGTYNEQFF | TGTGCCAGCAGCGTTTCAGCGGGAACCTACAATGAGCAGTTCTTC
14 | - | TRBJ2-3 | - | TRBV20-1 | CSANRHQGSDTQYF | TGCAGTGCTAATCGTCATCAGGGGTCAGATACGCAGTATTTT
17 | - | TRBJ2-5 | - | TRBV7-3 | CASSLIPGSRNQETQYF | TGTGCCAGCAGCTTAATCCCAGGGAGCAGGAACCAAGAGACCCAGTACTTC